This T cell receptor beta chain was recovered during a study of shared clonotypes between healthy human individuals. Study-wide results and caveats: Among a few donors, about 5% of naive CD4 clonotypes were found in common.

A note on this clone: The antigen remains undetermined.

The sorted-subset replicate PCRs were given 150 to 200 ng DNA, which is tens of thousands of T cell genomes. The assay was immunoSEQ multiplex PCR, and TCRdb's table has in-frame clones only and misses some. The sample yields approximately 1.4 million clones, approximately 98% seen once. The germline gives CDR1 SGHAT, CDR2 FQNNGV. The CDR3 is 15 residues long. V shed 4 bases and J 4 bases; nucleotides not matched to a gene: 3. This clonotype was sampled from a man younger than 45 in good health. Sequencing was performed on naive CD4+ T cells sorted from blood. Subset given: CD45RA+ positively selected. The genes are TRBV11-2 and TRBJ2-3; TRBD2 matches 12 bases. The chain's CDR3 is CASSYPSGRADTQYF. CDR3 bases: TGTGCCAGCAGCTACCCTAGCGGGAGGGCAGATACGCAGTATTTT.